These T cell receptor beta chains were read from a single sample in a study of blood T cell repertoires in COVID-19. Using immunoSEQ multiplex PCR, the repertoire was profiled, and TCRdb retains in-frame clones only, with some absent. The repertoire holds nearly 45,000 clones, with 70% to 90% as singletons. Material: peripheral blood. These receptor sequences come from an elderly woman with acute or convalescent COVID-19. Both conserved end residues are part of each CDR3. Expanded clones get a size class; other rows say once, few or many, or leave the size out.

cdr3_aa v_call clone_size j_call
CASSQQGTITDTQYF TRBV27 . TRBJ2-3
CASSTGTVFGNTIYF TRBV10-1 . TRBJ1-3
CASSGRAGSNTGELFF TRBV10-1 few TRBJ2-2
CASSFTGDEKLFF TRBV7-8 once TRBJ1-4
CAISGPGLATDTQYF TRBV10-3 . TRBJ2-3
CASSSASGTPTDEQFF TRBV7-6 . TRBJ2-1
CASDQGRTEAFF TRBV6-5 . TRBJ1-1
CASSKVVGQGVRNQPQHF TRBV21-1 . TRBJ1-5
CASSLSAGGYEQYF TRBV27 few TRBJ2-7
CASSTDVGYEQYF TRBV2 . TRBJ2-7
CASSRTAGTGALMNTEAFF TRBV7-6 once TRBJ1-1
CASGLVGGDEKLFF TRBV12-5 . TRBJ1-4
CASSFHSAGSEQFF TRBV14 few TRBJ2-1
CASSLEQGGEKLFF TRBV5-1 . TRBJ1-4
CATSRDQGSYEQYF TRBV15 . TRBJ2-7
CASSPKAGNYGYTF TRBV18 . TRBJ1-2
CASSLARPTDTQYF TRBV7-2 once TRBJ2-3
CASSLSAGQAGETQYF TRBV7-9 . TRBJ2-5
CASSSLGVGCNTEAFF TRBV11-3 . TRBJ1-1
CASNHYRDENTEAFF TRBV7-9 . TRBJ1-1
CASSALGLAVEQYF TRBV6-5 once TRBJ2-7
CAWNRDNNGYTF TRBV30 . TRBJ1-2
CASSLTSIGPPNTGELFF TRBV18 few TRBJ2-2
CASSLRQVNTEAFF TRBV7-2 . TRBJ1-1
CASSPGTDEAFF TRBV5-1 once TRBJ1-1
CASSQDLRRSSYNEQFF TRBV4-2 . TRBJ2-1
CASSKGAGGIGELFF TRBV19 . TRBJ2-2
CASSEGLPGGYEQYF TRBV10-1 . TRBJ2-7
CASQGLTEAFF TRBV27 . TRBJ1-1
CASSLLGSAIEQYF TRBV7-2 . TRBJ2-7
CASSLALGRQETQYF TRBV5-6 . TRBJ2-5
CASSIEGPAASGYNEQFF TRBV19 . TRBJ2-1
CASSYPAAGEDTQYF TRBV6-2/TRBV6-3 . TRBJ2-3
CASSKDSSYTEAFF TRBV5-1 once TRBJ1-1
CASSRGGSVDTYEQYF TRBV5-4 . TRBJ2-7
CSASQYGYTF TRBV20-1 few TRBJ1-2
CAWDSGTAIPEQYF TRBV30 . TRBJ2-7
CASSTPASEGLFLETQYF TRBV19 . TRBJ2-5
CATSDGALSTQYF TRBV24-1 . TRBJ2-3
CASSALAGGPGTDTQYF TRBV7-6 . TRBJ2-3
CASSLQGAQSPGYTF TRBV27 . TRBJ1-2
CASSRVGGNEQFF TRBV3-1/TRBV3-2 . TRBJ2-1
CASSQFLGALTYEQYF TRBV4-1 few TRBJ2-7
CASPRPSGINPLNTGELFF TRBV7-8 few TRBJ2-2
CASSLGLSSKPQHF TRBV27 once TRBJ1-5
CASSQDDNSLAGANEQYF TRBV4-1 . TRBJ2-7
CASSLWKDSVKETQYF TRBV28 . TRBJ2-5
CASSQWSSGKNIQYF TRBV4-1 . TRBJ2-4